This TCR beta chain was sequenced for a study of Ad26.COV2.S vaccination and SARS-CoV-2 variants. Study-level background: The study gave Ad26.COV2.S intramuscularly, once or twice 56 days apart.

Treatment here: 15 to 20 received Ad26.COV2.S at low or high dose, single or two shots; about 5 received placebo; per-sample allocation not given. Collection of samples fell on day 63 after the first vaccine or placebo injection. Assay used: immunoSEQ multiplex PCR; TCRdb lists only in-frame clones, some missing. The sample holds about 480,000 clones, about 83% seen once. Germline trimming cut 0 bases from V and 2 bases from J; bases unmatched to any gene: 6. This CDR3 spans 17 amino acids. Germline CDR1 is SGHRS and CDR2 is YFSETQ. The rearrangement joins TRBV5-1 to TRBJ2-1, with 9 nucleotides matching TRBD2. The sample consisted of peripheral blood, taken in a trial of Ad26.COV2.S vaccine versus placebo. The sequence derives from a person between 18 and 65 years old who received the Ad26.COV2.S COVID-19 vaccine or a placebo. Here the CDR3 DNA reads TGCGCCAGCAGCTTGGTCGCTAGCGGGATAACCTACAATGAGCAGTTCTTC. The encoded protein is CASSLVASGITYNEQFF.